The present TCR beta chain was sequenced within a study of blood T cells in healthy people across ages. Primed by a sample-barcoded 5' primer and a J-beta primer mix, a second PCR proceeded for about 6 to 11 cycles. Each cDNA molecule carried a tag from a template-switch adaptor that contained 12 random nucleotides. Every sample gave at least 3 million paired-end reads containing CDR3. MiXCR, applied by TCRdb to the 5' RACE reads, yields one record per CDR3 protein. The top ten clones hold 0.65% to 0.95% of a sample with roughly 1 million distinct CDR3 sequences, less than 25% of them seen once. The CDR3 spans 13 residues. Deletions cut 5 bases from V and 14 bases from J, with 19 bases between. Germline lookup yields CDR1 SEHNR and CDR2 FQNEAQ (reference sequence). In addition, the sample was reused for a study of T cells of mothers and their children. That study reports: Reverse transcription into cDNA received all extracted RNA, at roughly 1.6 ug per 15 ul. TCR recombination output is shaped by thymic selection similarly in related and unrelated pairs.

This clonotype was sampled from a girl aged 2-10 years in good health. Input material: blood. The V gene is TRBV7-9, the J gene TRBJ2-1, with D possibly TRBD2 on 5 matching bases. The CDR3, as DNA: TGTGCCAGCAGCCCCCCCCGGGAAGCTAAAGAGTTCTTC. It yields the protein CASSPPREAKEFF.